This TCR beta chain is from a study of T cells after yellow fever vaccination. Study as a whole: In the case of low-cell-number fractions, SMART-Seq v4 Ultra Low Input was used for preparation.

TCRdb re-derived calls from the 5' RACE reads in MiXCR, one entry per CDR3 protein. Among approximately 600,000 distinct CDR3 sequences, approximately 13% were seen once, and the ten largest hold about 15%. The CDR3 is 15 amino acids. CDR1 and CDR2 from the germline V gene are SGHTA and FQGNSA. The V gene end was trimmed by 8 bases and the J gene end by 1 base; junction bases not matched to a gene: 11. The J gene is TRBJ2-7, the V gene TRBV7-2, with 7 bases aligning to TRBD2. This TCR was sampled from a man aged 25-45 years who received the YFV17D yellow fever vaccine. The specimen was PBMCs, collected on the day of the yellow fever booster vaccination. The CDR3 sequence is CASSREAYFSYEQYF. The CDR3 DNA sequence: TGTGCCAGCTCCCGGGAGGCTTATTTTTCCTACGAGCAGTACTTC.